The clone carrying this T cell receptor beta chain appeared a few times. A much larger clone lies one base from this, so it may be a read error. TCRdb processed the 5' RACE reads anew with MiXCR; each CDR3 protein has one entry. The sample records around 140,000 distinct CDR3 sequences, roughly 6.7% being singletons. The sample belongs to a study of T cells after yellow fever vaccination. This CDR3 region has 14 residues. V gave up 3 bases and J gave up 6 bases; unmatched junction bases: 9. Per the germline V gene, CDR1 is DFQATT and CDR2 is SNEGSKA (reference sequence). The genes are TRBV20-1 and TRBJ2-3, with 7 positions matching TRBD2. This TCR was recovered from a man aged 30 to 39 who received the YFV17D yellow fever vaccine. The specimen comprised CD4+ T cells sorted from PBMCs, sampled 10 days after the yellow fever booster vaccination. CDR3 sequence: CSASHPGGGDTQYF. The CDR3, as DNA: TGCAGTGCTAGTCATCCTGGGGGAGGGGATACGCAGTATTTT.